This TCR beta chain was recovered during a study of cytomegalovirus exposure and HLA in healthy donors. This clone was detected only once. What it recognizes is unknown. Findings and limits, study-wide: Presence/absence analyses took donor sequencing depth as roughly uniform. Published work reported that the classifier diagnosed cytomegalovirus status with high specificity and sensitivity. For TCR beta chains, V- and J-gene trimming was later linked to a missense DCLRE1C variant. Accurate HLA-A and HLA-B prediction from TCR beta sequences was reported for most subjects.

PCR primers comprised 60 Vbeta and 13 Jbeta primers. The assay was immunoSEQ multiplex PCR, and TCRdb's table has in-frame clones only and misses some. The sample carries about 80,000 clones, approximately 62% recorded once. V lost 8 bases, J lost 4 bases, and 21 bases lay in between. This CDR3 contains 16 residues. From germline, CDR1 is SGHVS and CDR2 FQNEAQ. The material sequenced was PBMCs. The sequence derives from a male donor in good health and CMV-seropositive. This chain joins TRBV7-8 and TRBJ1-3; D is possibly TRBD1 (5 bases). This chain's CDR3 is CASALLGEGIGNTIYF. The CDR3 region has the DNA TGTGCCAGCGCCTTGCTGGGGGAGGGAATAGGAAACACCATATATTTT.